This section outlines one T cell receptor beta chain sequence together with its context. Its specificity is unknown. This sample was taken from a study of blood T cells in healthy people across ages. Study as a whole: Through template switching, about one barcoded beta molecule was captured per two T cells, as measured in model experiments. Study findings and constraints: Older age coincided with a roughly linear decline in TCR beta diversity per million T cells. When one million T cells were used, diversity estimates were thought to be underestimates.

Germline V gene sequence: CDR1 ENHRY, CDR2 SYGVKD. V shed 4 bases and J shed 6 bases, with 4 bases lying between them. The CDR3 length is 11 residues. The authors ran a second PCR of roughly 6 to 12 cycles using a sample-barcoded 5' primer and a J-beta primer mix. TCRdb reanalysed the 5' RACE reads using MiXCR and keeps one entry per CDR3 protein. The sample includes fewer than 700,000 distinct CDR3 sequences, 47% of them seen just once. Every participating donor contributed roughly 10 milliliters of peripheral blood through a draw. The TCR comes from an elderly man in good health. Sample: blood. The J gene is TRBJ1-5, the V gene TRBV10-3; D remains ambiguous. The CDR3 loop is CAISVGQPQHF. The CDR3 nucleotides are TGTGCCATCAGTGTGGGTCAGCCCCAGCATTTT.